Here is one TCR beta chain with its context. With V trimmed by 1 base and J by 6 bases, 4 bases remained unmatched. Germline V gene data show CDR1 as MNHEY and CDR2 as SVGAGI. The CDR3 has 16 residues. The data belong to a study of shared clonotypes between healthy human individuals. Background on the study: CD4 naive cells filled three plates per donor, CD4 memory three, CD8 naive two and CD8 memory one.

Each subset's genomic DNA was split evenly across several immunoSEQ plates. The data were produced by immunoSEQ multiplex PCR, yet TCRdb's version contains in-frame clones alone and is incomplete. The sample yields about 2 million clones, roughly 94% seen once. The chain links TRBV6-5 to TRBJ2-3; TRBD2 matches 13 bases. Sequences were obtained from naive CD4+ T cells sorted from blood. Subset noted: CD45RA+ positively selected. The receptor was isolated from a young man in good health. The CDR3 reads CASSYWTSGGPDTQYF. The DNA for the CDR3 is TGTGCCAGCAGTTACTGGACTAGCGGGGGTCCCGATACGCAGTATTTT.